This T cell receptor (beta chain) derives from a study of control samples from healthy donors and cancer patients. The CDR3 is made up of 13 amino acids. Germline CDR1 reads GTSNPN; CDR2 reads SVGIG (reference sequence). V was cut by 7 bases and J by 8 bases, with 18 bases left in between. Produced via immunoSEQ multiplex PCR; TCRdb's table is partial and in-frame only. The data hold 150,000 or so clones, with over 85% observed a single time. This sequence originates from a man aged 18 to 29 in good health. This chain joins TRBV30 and TRBJ1-3; D might be TRBD1 (6 bases). The specimen sequenced was blood. CDR3 loop: CAFYRDSGDTIYF. CDR3 DNA sequence: TGTGCCTTCTACAGGGACTCCGGGGACACCATATATTTT.